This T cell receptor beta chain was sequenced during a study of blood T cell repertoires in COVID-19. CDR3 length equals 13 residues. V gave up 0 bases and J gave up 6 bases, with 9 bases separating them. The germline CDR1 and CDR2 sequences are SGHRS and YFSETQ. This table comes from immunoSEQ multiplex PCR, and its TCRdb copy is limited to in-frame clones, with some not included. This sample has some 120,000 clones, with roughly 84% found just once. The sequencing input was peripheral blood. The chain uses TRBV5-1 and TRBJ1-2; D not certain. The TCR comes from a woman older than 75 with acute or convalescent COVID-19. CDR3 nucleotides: TGCGCCAGCAGCTTGGAGTCCGGGGATGGCTACACCTTC. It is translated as CASSLESGDGYTF.